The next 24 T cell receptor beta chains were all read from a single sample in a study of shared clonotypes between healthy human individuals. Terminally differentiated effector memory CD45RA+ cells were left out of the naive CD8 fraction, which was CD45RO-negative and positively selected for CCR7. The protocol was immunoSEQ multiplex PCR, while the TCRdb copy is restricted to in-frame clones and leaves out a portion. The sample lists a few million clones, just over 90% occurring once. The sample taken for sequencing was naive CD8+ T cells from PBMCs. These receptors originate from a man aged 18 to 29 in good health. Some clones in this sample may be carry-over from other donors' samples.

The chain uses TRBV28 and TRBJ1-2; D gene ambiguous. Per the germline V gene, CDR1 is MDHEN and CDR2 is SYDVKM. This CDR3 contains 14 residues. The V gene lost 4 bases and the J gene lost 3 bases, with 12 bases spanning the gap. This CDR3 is CASSSSRIDYGYTF. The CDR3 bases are TGTGCCAGCAGTTCGAGCAGAATCGACTATGGCTACACCTTC.

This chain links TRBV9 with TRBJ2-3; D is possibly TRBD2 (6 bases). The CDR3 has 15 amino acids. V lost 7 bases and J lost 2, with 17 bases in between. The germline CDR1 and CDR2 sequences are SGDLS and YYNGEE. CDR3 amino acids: CASPSWRDFTDTQYF. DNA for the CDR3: TGTGCCAGCCCTAGTTGGCGGGATTTCACAGATACGCAGTATTTT.

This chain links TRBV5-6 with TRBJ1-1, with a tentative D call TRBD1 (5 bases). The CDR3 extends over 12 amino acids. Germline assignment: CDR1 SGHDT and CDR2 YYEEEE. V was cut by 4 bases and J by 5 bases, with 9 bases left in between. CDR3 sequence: CASSQTATEAFF. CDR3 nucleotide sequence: TGTGCCAGCAGCCAGACAGCAACTGAAGCTTTCTTT.

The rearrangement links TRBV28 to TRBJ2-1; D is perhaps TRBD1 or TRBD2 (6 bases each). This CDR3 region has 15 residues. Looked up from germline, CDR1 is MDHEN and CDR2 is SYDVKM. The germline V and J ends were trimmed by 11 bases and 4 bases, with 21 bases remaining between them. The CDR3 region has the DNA TGTGCCGTTAACCGGGACTTAGGACAGTACAATGAGCAGTTCTTC. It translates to CAVNRDLGQYNEQFF.

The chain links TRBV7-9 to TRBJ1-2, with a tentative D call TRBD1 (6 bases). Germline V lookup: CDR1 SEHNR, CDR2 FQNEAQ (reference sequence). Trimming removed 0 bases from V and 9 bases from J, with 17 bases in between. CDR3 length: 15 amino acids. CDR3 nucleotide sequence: TGTGCCAGCAGCTTAGCGGACAGCCCCAATAGGAGCTACACCTTC. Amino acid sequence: CASSLADSPNRSYTF.

CDR3 in amino acids: CSDHRGVQGKRTEAFF. CDR3 in DNA: TGCAGCGACCATCGGGGGGTACAGGGGAAGCGGACTGAAGCTTTCTTT. V usage is TRBV29-1 and J usage is TRBJ1-1, with TRBD1 matching over 7 bases. The CDR3 sequence is 16 residues long. With 7 bases clipped from V and 5 bases from J, the junction kept 19 bases outside the gene matches. Germline V gene sequence: CDR1 SQVTM, CDR2 ANQGSEA.

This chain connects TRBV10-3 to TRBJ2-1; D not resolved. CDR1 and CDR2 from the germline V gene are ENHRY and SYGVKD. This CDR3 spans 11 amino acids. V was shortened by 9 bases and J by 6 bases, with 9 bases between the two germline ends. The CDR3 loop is CAIRDSNEQFF. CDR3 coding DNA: TGTGCCATAAGAGACTCCAATGAGCAGTTCTTC.

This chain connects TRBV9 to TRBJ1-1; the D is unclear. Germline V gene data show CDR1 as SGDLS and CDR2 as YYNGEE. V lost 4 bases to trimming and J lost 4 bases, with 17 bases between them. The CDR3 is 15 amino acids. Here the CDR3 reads CASSSYGSPGTEAFF. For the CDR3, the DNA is TGTGCCAGCAGCTCCTACGGGAGTCCAGGCACTGAAGCTTTCTTT.

CDR3 DNA sequence: TGTGCCAGCAGACGGGACAGGGGACCGGACTCAGATACGCAGTATTTT. This encodes CASRRDRGPDSDTQYF. The rearrangement joins TRBV7-9 to TRBJ2-3, with 10 nucleotides matching TRBD1. Germline V lookup: CDR1 SEHNR, CDR2 FQNEAQ (reference sequence). This CDR3 is 16 amino acids long. Trimming cost V 6 bases and J 4 bases; bases outside gene matches: 10.

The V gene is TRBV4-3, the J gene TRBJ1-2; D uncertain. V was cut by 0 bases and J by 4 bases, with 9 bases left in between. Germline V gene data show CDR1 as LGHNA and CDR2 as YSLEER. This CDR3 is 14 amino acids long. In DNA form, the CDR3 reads TGCGCCAGCAGCCAAGATTCGGGAGGCTATGGCTACACCTTC. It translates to CASSQDSGGYGYTF.

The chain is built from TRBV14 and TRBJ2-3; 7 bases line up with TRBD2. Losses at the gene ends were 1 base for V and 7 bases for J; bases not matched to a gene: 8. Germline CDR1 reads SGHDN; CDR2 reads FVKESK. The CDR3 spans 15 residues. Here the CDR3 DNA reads TGTGCCAGCAGCCAAGGTGCGACTAGCCTACATACGCAGTATTTT. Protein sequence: CASSQGATSLHTQYF.

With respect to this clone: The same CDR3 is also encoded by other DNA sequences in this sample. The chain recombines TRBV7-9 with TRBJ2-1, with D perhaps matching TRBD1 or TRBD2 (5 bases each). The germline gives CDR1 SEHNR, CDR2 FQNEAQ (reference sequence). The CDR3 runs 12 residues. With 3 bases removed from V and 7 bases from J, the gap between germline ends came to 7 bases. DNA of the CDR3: TGTGCCAGCAGCTTCGAGGGGAATGAGCAGTTCTTC. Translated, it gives CASSFEGNEQFF.

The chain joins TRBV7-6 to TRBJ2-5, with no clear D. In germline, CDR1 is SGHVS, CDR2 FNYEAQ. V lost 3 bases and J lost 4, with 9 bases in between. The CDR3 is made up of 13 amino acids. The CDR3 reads CASSFRPRETQYF. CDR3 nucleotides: TGTGCCAGCAGCTTCCGACCTAGAGAGACCCAGTACTTC.

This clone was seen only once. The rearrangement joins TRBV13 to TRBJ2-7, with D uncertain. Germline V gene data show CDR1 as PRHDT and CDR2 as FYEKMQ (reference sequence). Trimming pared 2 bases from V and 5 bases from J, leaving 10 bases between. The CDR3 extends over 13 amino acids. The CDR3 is CASSLTLNNEQYF. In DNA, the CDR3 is TGTGCCAGCAGCTTAACACTTAACAACGAGCAGTACTTC.

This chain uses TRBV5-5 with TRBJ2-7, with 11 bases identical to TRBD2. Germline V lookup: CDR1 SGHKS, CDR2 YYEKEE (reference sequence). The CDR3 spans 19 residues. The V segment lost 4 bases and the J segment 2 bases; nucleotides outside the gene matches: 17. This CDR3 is CASSRRAGGLAEAPYEQYF. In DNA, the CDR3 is TGTGCCAGCAGCCGCCGGGCAGGGGGACTAGCGGAAGCTCCCTACGAGCAGTACTTC.

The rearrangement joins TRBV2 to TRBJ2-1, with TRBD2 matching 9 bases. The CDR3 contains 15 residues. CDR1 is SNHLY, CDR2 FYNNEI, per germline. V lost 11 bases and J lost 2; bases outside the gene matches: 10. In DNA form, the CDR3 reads TGTGCCGCAACCCCATCTAGCGGGACCTACAATGAGCAGTTCTTC. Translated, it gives CAATPSSGTYNEQFF.

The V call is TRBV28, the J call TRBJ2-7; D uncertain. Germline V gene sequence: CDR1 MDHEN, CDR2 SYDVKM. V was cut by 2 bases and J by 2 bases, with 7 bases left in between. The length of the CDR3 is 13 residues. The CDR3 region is CASSLITAYEQYF. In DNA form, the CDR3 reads TGTGCCAGCAGTTTAATAACCGCCTACGAGCAGTACTTC.

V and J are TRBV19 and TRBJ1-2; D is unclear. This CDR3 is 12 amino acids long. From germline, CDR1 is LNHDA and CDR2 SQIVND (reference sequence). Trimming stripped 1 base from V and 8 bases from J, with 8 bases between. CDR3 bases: TGTGCCAGTAGTATAGTCAACGGGGGCTACACCTTC. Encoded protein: CASSIVNGGYTF.

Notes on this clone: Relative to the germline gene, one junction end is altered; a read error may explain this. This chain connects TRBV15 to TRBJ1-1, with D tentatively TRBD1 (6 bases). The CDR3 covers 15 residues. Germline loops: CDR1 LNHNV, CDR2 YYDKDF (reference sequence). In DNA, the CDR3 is TGTGCCACCATCAGAGGAGGGGGGGCCTACACTGAAGCTTTCTTT. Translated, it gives CATIRGGGAYTEAFF.

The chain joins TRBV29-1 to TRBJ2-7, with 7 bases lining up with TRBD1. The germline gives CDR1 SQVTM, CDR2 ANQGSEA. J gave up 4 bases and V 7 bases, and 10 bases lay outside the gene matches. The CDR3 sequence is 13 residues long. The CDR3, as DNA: TGCAGCGCAGCGGACAGGACGCGGTACGAGCAGTACTTC. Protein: CSAADRTRYEQYF.

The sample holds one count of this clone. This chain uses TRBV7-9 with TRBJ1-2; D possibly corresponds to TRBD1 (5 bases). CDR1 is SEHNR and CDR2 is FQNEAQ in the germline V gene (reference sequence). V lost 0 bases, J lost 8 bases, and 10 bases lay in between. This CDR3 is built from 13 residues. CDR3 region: CASSLAAGRGYTF. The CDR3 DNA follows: TGTGCCAGCAGCTTAGCAGCGGGGCGCGGCTACACCTTC.

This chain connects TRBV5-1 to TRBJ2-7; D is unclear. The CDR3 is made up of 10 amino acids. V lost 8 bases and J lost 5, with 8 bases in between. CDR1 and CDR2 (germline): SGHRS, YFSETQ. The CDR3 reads CARSVHEQYF. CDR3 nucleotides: TGCGCCAGGTCGGTGCACGAGCAGTACTTC.

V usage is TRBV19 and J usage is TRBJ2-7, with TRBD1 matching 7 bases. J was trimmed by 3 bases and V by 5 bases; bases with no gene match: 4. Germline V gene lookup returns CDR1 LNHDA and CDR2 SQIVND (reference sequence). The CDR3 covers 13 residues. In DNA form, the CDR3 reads TGTGCCAGTAGTTACCGGGACAGCTACGAGCAGTACTTC. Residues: CASSYRDSYEQYF.

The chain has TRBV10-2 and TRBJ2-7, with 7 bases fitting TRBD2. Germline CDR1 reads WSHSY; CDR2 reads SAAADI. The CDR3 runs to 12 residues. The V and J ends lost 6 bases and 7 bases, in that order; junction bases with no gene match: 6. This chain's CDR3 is CASRGLLMEQYF. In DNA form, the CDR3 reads TGCGCCAGCAGGGGACTATTAATGGAGCAGTACTTC.